The T cell receptor (beta chain) described here comes from a study of identical twins. General study results and limits: The more abundant beta clonotypes in cord blood had fewer insertions, and memory repertoires did not show this.

A universal primer site was incorporated via template switching, and the cDNA contained unique molecular identifiers. TCRdb analysed the 5' RACE reads with MiXCR anew, one entry per CDR3 protein. The sample consists of about 530,000 distinct CDR3 sequences, about 15% of them appearing once. V lost 3 bases, J lost 0 bases, and 13 bases stayed unmatched. CDR1 is SGHRS, CDR2 YFSETQ, per germline. The CDR3 sequence is 20 residues long. The table lists this clonotype with a few counts. The antigen is unknown. The sample also formed part of further work on yellow fever vaccine responses in identical twins. That work states: Twins reportedly showed a vaccine T cell response that seemed partly convergent and partly personalized.

The source of this sequence is a woman under 30 in good health. The chain carries TRBV5-1 and TRBJ2-1, with TRBD2 identical over 12 bases. The sequencing input was CD4+ T cells sorted from blood. The CDR3 is CASSSSGSSGGVSSYNEQFF. In DNA, the CDR3 is TGCGCCAGCAGCTCATCGGGTTCTAGCGGGGGGGTAAGCTCCTACAATGAGCAGTTCTTC.